This TCR beta chain stems from a study of OX40 agonist ivuxolimab in advanced cancers. As for the study in general: Eligibility admitted prior anti-PD-1, anti-PD-L1 or anti-CTLA-4 therapy; about 40% had some. The study, taken as a whole, reports: Clonal expansion among partial responders at 0.1-3.0 mg/kg ranked near the lowest.

In this sample, this clone turned up a few times. Its target is not known. V dropped 1 base and J dropped 6 bases, with 21 bases sitting between them. Germline lookup yields CDR1 MGHRA and CDR2 YSYEKL. The CDR3 length is 17 residues. Generated by immunoSEQ multiplex PCR, the TCRdb table keeps only in-frame clones and is missing some. The table shows approximately 90,000 clones, with around 85% occurring only once. The receptor's source is an adult with an advanced solid tumor such as melanoma, head and neck, liver or kidney cancer. Source: CD4+ or CD8+ T cells sorted from blood, taken in a trial of the OX40 agonist ivuxolimab. V usage is TRBV4-1 and J usage is TRBJ1-1, with D unclear. The CDR3 reads CASSQGMGLRLSAEAFF. The CDR3 DNA sequence: TGCGCCAGCAGCCAAGGAATGGGCCTACGTCTCAGCGCTGAAGCTTTCTTT.